This T cell receptor (beta chain) stems from a study of shared clonotypes between healthy human individuals. Assay runs were performed at deep level. Assay used: immunoSEQ multiplex PCR; TCRdb lists only in-frame clones, some missing. The sample consists of around 450,000 clones, about 85% of them appearing once. This TCR derives from a woman aged 35 to 49 in good health. Some clones in this sample may be carry-over from other donors' samples. Sequenced sample: PBMCs.

The CDR3 reads CASSFPGEYEQYF. CDR3 bases: TGTGCCAGCAGTTTCCCGGGCGAATACGAGCAGTACTTC. The chain employs TRBV25-1 and TRBJ2-7; D remains unclear. The V gene lost 5 bases and the J gene lost 4 bases, with 12 bases spanning the gap. CDR1 is MGHDK, CDR2 SYGVNS, per germline. The CDR3 length is 13 residues.